This T cell receptor (beta chain) was sequenced for a study of regulatory T cells in long-lasting Graves disease. Study at large: Persistent cases were those of Graves' disease that involved over 5 years of antithyroid drugs with positive TSH receptor antibodies.

This clonotype has a single count. What it binds is unknown. Arm-PCR with iRepertoire HTBI primers amplified the CDR3 regions for these TCR beta libraries. TCRdb fed the multiplex PCR reads into MiXCR, producing one record per CDR3 protein. Of 350,000 to 450,000 distinct CDR3 sequences listed, around 21% are singletons. The time point is: persistent/refractory GD, antithyroid drugs over 5 years with positive TRAb. The authors made the TCR library using RNA they extracted from PBMCs. The germline V and J ends were trimmed by 6 bases and 0 bases, with 13 bases remaining between them. In germline, CDR1 is SQVTM, CDR2 ANQGSEA. There are 14 residues in the CDR3. Whole-study findings and limits: New patients shared 1,000 or so public clonotypes, and persistent patients shared more, with 2,500 to 3,000.

The chain has TRBV29-1 and TRBJ2-3, with TRBD1 as a possible D gene (6 bases). The sample in question was peripheral blood mononuclear cells (PBMCs), obtained when the disease was refractory, from a patient treated with antithyroid drugs. The receptor was derived from a female donor with Graves disease. CDR3 amino acids: CSVGARFSTDTQYF. The CDR3 DNA reads TGCAGCGTGGGGGCCAGATTTAGCACAGATACGCAGTATTTT.